This T cell receptor (beta chain) was retrieved from a study of identical twins. Points on this clonotype: Its matching antigen is unknown.

Only healthy Caucasians were enrolled as donors. Notes on the study in general: Cord blood beta clonotypes that were abundant carried fewer insertions, and memory repertoires showed no such trend.

With 8 bases removed from V and 4 bases from J, the gap between germline ends came to 15 bases. The CDR3 covers 15 residues. Germline V gene sequence: CDR1 LNHDA, CDR2 SQIVND (reference sequence). A template switching step contributed a universal primer site, while unique molecular identifiers were present in the cDNA. In TCRdb, the 5' RACE reads were re-called with MiXCR into one record per CDR3 protein. The table records under 1 million distinct CDR3 sequences, around 12% of them present only once. Separately, the same data were catalogued under a study of yellow fever vaccine responses in identical twins.

The gene calls are TRBV19 and TRBJ2-6; D possibly corresponds to TRBD1 (6 bases). Sequencing used PBMCs. This receptor was taken from a woman aged 18-29 years in good health. CDR3 amino acids: CASHTGLGGANVLTF. CDR3 coding DNA: TGTGCCAGTCACACAGGGTTAGGAGGGGCCAACGTCCTGACTTTC.